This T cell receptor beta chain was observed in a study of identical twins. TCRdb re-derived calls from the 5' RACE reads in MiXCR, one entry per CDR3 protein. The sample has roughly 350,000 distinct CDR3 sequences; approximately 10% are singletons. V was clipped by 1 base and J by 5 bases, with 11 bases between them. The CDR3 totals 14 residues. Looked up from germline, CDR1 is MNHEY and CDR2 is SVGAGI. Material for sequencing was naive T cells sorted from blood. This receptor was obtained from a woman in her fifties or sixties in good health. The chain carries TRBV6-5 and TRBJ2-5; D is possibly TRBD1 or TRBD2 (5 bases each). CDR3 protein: CASSYWGRGETQYF. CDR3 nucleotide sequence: TGTGCCAGCAGTTACTGGGGCCGAGGGGAGACCCAGTACTTC.